This T cell receptor (beta chain) was retrieved from a study of T cells in women clearing cervical HPV infection. The ends were cut back, 2 bases at V and 3 bases at J, with 8 bases in the middle. CDR1 and CDR2 from the germline V gene are MNHNS and SASEGT. There are 13 residues in the CDR3. Clones were sequenced by immunoSEQ multiplex PCR, and TCRdb holds only the in-frame ones, with some missing. Here the sample table reports 20,000 to 25,000 clones. A word on this clone: Antigen unknown. The missing CDR3 end, 3 residues past where the read stops, is filled in from the germline J gene.

Study-level results: Unknown T-cell numbers per sample may underlie the richness differences.

The clonotype originates from a woman aged 18 to 75 with a cervical HPV16 infection that either progressed to CIN3+ or cleared (not recorded which). V gene TRBV6-1 combines with J gene TRBJ2-7; a weak D match, TRBD1 (5 bases). Sequenced sample: blood buffy coat. The CDR3 sequence: CASSEITGYEQYF. The sequenced part of the CDR3 DNA is TGTGCCAGCAGTGAAATTACAGGCTACGAG.